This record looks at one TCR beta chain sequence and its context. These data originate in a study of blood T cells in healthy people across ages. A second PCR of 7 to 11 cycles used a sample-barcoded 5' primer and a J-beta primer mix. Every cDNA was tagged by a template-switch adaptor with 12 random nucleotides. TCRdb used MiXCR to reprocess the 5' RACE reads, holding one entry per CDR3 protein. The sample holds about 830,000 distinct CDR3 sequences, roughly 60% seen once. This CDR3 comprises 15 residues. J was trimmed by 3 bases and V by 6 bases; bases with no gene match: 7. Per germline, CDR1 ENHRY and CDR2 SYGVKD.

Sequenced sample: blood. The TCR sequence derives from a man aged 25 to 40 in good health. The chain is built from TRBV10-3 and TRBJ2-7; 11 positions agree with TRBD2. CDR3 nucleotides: TGTGCCATCAGGGGACTAGCGGCCGCGGACTACGAGCAGTACTTC. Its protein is CAIRGLAAADYEQYF.